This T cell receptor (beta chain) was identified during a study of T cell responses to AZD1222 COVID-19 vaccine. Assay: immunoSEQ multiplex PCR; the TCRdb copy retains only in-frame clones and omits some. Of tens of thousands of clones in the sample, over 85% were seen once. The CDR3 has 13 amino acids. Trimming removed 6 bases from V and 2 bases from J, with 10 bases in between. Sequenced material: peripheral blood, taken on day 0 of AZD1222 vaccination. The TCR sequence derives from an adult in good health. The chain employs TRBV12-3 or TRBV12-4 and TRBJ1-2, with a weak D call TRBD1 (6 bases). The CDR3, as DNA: TGTGCCAGCAGCAAAGACAGGAACTATGGCTACACCTTC. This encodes CASSKDRNYGYTF.